This entry lists 5 T cell receptor beta chains sequenced from one sample in a study of response to subunit inactivated influenza vaccine. TCRdb reprocessed the RT-PCR reads with MiXCR, giving one entry per CDR3 protein. The table includes hundreds of thousands of distinct CDR3 sequences, over 11% detected once. The material sequenced was PBMCs from blood, taken about 14 days before vaccination. The receptors originated from a man aged 45-65 years who received an inactivated influenza vaccine.

The chain uses TRBV20-1 and TRBJ2-3, with a possible D match to TRBD1 (5 bases). V was trimmed by 3 bases and J by 3 bases, leaving 13 bases between them. This CDR3 region has 14 residues. Germline CDR1 DFQATT, CDR2 SNEGSKA (reference sequence). Written as DNA, the CDR3 is TGCAGTGCTAGCGCAAGCCGACAGACAGATACGCAGTATTTT. Protein sequence: CSASASRQTDTQYF.

The V gene is TRBV7-2, the J gene TRBJ2-3; 7 nucleotides match TRBD2. Germline-derived CDR1 and CDR2 are SGHTA and FQGNSA. The CDR3 sequence is 16 residues long. The J segment lost 6 bases and the V segment lost 4 bases, leaving 13 bases of the junction unmatched. For the CDR3, the DNA is TGTGCCAGCAGCTCCCGACTGGGCGGGAGAGGGGATACGCAGTATTTT. This codes for CASSSRLGGRGDTQYF.

The chain has TRBV20-1 and TRBJ1-5, with TRBD1 matching 7 bases. There are 17 residues in the CDR3. Germline values: CDR1 DFQATT, CDR2 SNEGSKA (reference sequence). V trimming: 6 bases; J trimming: 0 bases; junction bases outside the gene matches: 14. The CDR3 DNA sequence: TGCAGTGCCCAGGACAGGCTACGGGAGAGTAGCAATCAGCCCCAGCATTTT. This gives the protein CSAQDRLRESSNQPQHF.

This CDR3 reads CASSLGPRDGYTF. CDR3 nucleotides: TGTGCCAGCAGCCTGGGGCCCAGGGACGGCTACACCTTC. V and J are TRBV12-3 or TRBV12-4 and TRBJ1-2; possibly TRBD1 for D (5 bases). The CDR3 extends over 13 amino acids. V dropped 6 bases and J dropped 8 bases, with 16 bases sitting between them.

Only a few counts were recorded for this clonotype. The gene calls are TRBV9 and TRBJ2-1, with TRBD1 matching over 8 bases. V was pared by 3 bases and J by 5 bases, with 13 bases of the junction left unmatched. This CDR3 is built from 17 residues. Germline CDR1 is SGDLS and CDR2 is YYNGEE. CDR3 bases: TGTGCCAGCAGCGAGAGGGATTGGACAGGGAAAAACAATGAGCAGTTCTTC. The encoded protein is CASSERDWTGKNNEQFF. The whole variable domain, remainder taken from reference TRBV9 and TRBJ2-1, is DSGVTQTPKHLITATGQRVTLRCSPRSGDLSVYWYQQSLDQGLQFLIQYYNGEERAKGNILERFSAQQFPDLHSELNLSSLELGDSALYFCASSERDWTGKNNEQFFGPGTRLTVL.